The 21 T cell receptor beta chains in this list originate from one sample, sequenced in a study of cytomegalovirus exposure and HLA in healthy donors. The PCR was carried out with 60 Vbeta primers and 13 Jbeta primers. Assay used: immunoSEQ multiplex PCR; TCRdb lists only in-frame clones, some missing. The table records over 150,000 clones, 65% to 80% of them present only once. The specimen sequenced was PBMCs. These receptors originate from a man aged 25-45 years in good health and CMV-seropositive.

The CDR3 DNA reads TGTGCCAGCGGCTGCGGTAGTAGCGTGCACTATGAGCAGTTCTTC. This translates into CASGCGSSVHYEQFF. The rearrangement joins TRBV11-3 to TRBJ2-1; TRBD2 is a possible D gene (5 bases). This CDR3 comprises 15 residues. Germline V gives CDR1 SGHNT, CDR2 YENEEA. Trimming shortened V by 8 bases and J by 8 bases, and 22 bases separated the two germline ends.

The chain uses TRBV30 and TRBJ2-3, with a weak D call TRBD2 (6 bases). Germline CDR1 GTSNPN, CDR2 SVGIG (reference sequence). CDR3 length: 14 residues. V was clipped by 0 bases and J by 9 bases, with 16 bases between them. This CDR3 reads CAWSVGASSGTQYF. The CDR3 bases are TGTGCCTGGAGTGTGGGTGCTAGCAGCGGGACGCAGTATTTT.

This chain connects TRBV14 to TRBJ1-6; TRBD1 is a possible D gene (5 bases). Trimming stripped 4 bases from V and 5 bases from J, with 12 bases between. Germline-derived CDR1 and CDR2 are SGHDN and FVKESK. The length of the CDR3 is 15 residues. The DNA for the CDR3 is TGTGCCAGCAGCCTTAGGACAAGAAATAATTCACCCCTCCACTTT. It yields the protein CASSLRTRNNSPLHF.

The chain carries TRBV15 and TRBJ1-4; no reliable D call. V lost 8 bases, J lost 4 bases, and 14 bases lay in between. The germline gives CDR1 LNHNV, CDR2 YYDKDF (reference sequence). The length of the CDR3 is 14 residues. In DNA, the CDR3 is TGTGCCACCTCTACGTCGAGACTTAATGAAAAACTGTTTTTT. The encoded protein is CATSTSRLNEKLFF.

This clone appeared once. V usage is TRBV10-1 and J usage is TRBJ1-2; 7 nucleotides agree with TRBD1. V trimming: 2 bases; J trimming: 0 bases; junction bases outside the gene matches: 9. This CDR3 region has 17 residues. Germline V gene data show CDR1 as WNHNN and CDR2 as SYGVQD (reference sequence). The CDR3 loop reads CASSEDLRDRANYGYTF. The DNA for the CDR3 is TGCGCCAGCAGTGAGGACTTACGGGACAGAGCTAACTATGGCTACACCTTC.

This clone was detected only a few times. This sequence joins TRBV7-2 and TRBJ2-7, with 9 nucleotides matching TRBD2. Trimming at V came to 2 bases and at J to 3 bases, leaving 8 bases not matched to a gene. CDR1 and CDR2 from the germline V gene are SGHTA and FQGNSA. The CDR3 runs 16 residues. CDR3 protein: CASSLYSRGRDYEQYF. The CDR3 coding sequence is TGTGCCAGCAGCTTATACAGCCGCGGGAGGGACTACGAGCAGTACTTC. The entire variable domain, with the rest obtained from reference TRBV7-2 and TRBJ2-7, is as follows: GAGVSQSPSNKVTEKGKDVELRCDPISGHTALYWYRQSLGQGLEFLIYFQGNSAPDKSGLPSDRFSAERTGGSVSTLTIQRTQQEDSAVYLCASSLYSRGRDYEQYFGPGTRLTVT.

The J gene is TRBJ1-5, the V gene TRBV7-9; D not certain. CDR1 and CDR2 from the germline V gene are SEHNR and FQNEAQ (reference sequence). Trimming pared 2 bases from V and 7 bases from J, leaving 9 bases between. The CDR3 runs to 13 residues. The CDR3 reads CASSLKAGQPQHF. The CDR3 DNA follows: TGTGCCAGCAGCTTAAAGGCAGGACAGCCCCAGCATTTT.

The chain carries TRBV5-1 and TRBJ1-2, with D uncertain. Germline CDR1 is SGHRS and CDR2 is YFSETQ. The CDR3 has 14 residues. V was shortened by 2 bases and J by 4 bases, with 12 bases between the two germline ends. The CDR3 loop reads CASSLNLVSYGYTF. CDR3 nucleotide sequence: TGCGCCAGCAGCTTAAACTTAGTGAGCTATGGCTACACCTTC.

This clone was counted once. The chain combines TRBV9 with TRBJ2-2, with D maybe TRBD2 (5 bases). Trimming left V 0 bases short and J 6 bases short, with 9 bases between. The CDR3 has 14 residues. Germline V gene lookup returns CDR1 SGDLS and CDR2 YYNGEE. This CDR3 reads CASSVDGEPGELFF. The DNA for the CDR3 is TGTGCCAGCAGCGTAGACGGGGAACCCGGGGAGCTGTTTTTT.

This clone turned up a few times. This chain uses TRBV9 with TRBJ2-1; 8 nucleotides agree with TRBD2. CDR1 SGDLS and CDR2 YYNGEE come from the germline V gene. The V gene end was trimmed by 0 bases and the J gene end by 2 bases; junction bases not matched to a gene: 10. CDR3 length: 18 amino acids. CDR3 in amino acids: CASSVAASGPTPYNEQFF. In DNA form, the CDR3 reads TGTGCCAGCAGCGTAGCTGCTAGCGGGCCTACACCCTACAATGAGCAGTTCTTC.

V and J are TRBV10-1 and TRBJ2-3; D ambiguous. This CDR3 spans 15 amino acids. Trimming took off 2 bases at V and 0 bases at J, with 9 bases between the two ends. Germline CDR1 and CDR2: WNHNN and SYGVQD (reference sequence). The CDR3 DNA sequence: TGCGCCAGCAGTGAGATGACAATGAGCACAGATACGCAGTATTTT. Residues: CASSEMTMSTDTQYF.

The table lists this clone with a few counts. The rearrangement uses TRBV27 and TRBJ1-1, with 7 nucleotides matching TRBD1. V was pared by 5 bases and J by 7 bases, with 19 bases of the junction left unmatched. The CDR3 length is 17 residues. The germline V gene encodes CDR1 MNHEY and CDR2 SMNVEV (reference sequence). The CDR3: CASSPNRDRRRPGEAFF. The CDR3 DNA reads TGTGCCAGCAGTCCCAATCGGGACAGACGACGTCCGGGTGAAGCTTTCTTT.

The chain carries TRBV9 and TRBJ2-5; a weak D match, TRBD2 (5 bases). This CDR3 has 14 residues. Germline values: CDR1 SGDLS, CDR2 YYNGEE. Trimming left V 4 bases short and J 5 bases short, with 15 bases between. In DNA form, the CDR3 reads TGTGCCAGCAGCTCCGCGGGTCAGTGGGAGACCCAGTACTTC. As protein: CASSSAGQWETQYF.

The rearrangement links TRBV29-1 to TRBJ2-3; 8 nucleotides align to TRBD1. Germline CDR1 reads SQVTM; CDR2 reads ANQGSEA. The CDR3 runs to 13 residues. V shed 5 bases, J shed 10 bases, and the junction held 11 bases outside the gene matches. The CDR3 coding sequence is TGCAGCGTTCCTCGACAGGGGAATTATCCGCAGTATTTT. It is translated as CSVPRQGNYPQYF.

CDR3 in amino acids: CAWSRDLYGYTF. CDR3 nucleotides: TGTGCCTGGAGTAGAGATCTCTATGGCTACACCTTC. V usage is TRBV30 and J usage is TRBJ1-2; D gene unclear. Germline V gene data show CDR1 as GTSNPN and CDR2 as SVGIG (reference sequence). Trimming removed 2 bases at V and 4 bases at J, with 8 bases between. This CDR3 spans 12 amino acids.

V and J are TRBV7-9 and TRBJ2-3; 7 nucleotides agree with TRBD2. J was trimmed by 2 bases and V by 4 bases; bases with no gene match: 6. The CDR3 covers 15 residues. Per the germline V gene, CDR1 is SEHNR and CDR2 is FQNEAQ (reference sequence). The CDR3 nucleotides are TGTGCCAGCAGCTCAAAGCGGGGCTACACAGATACGCAGTATTTT. It specifies CASSSKRGYTDTQYF.

The chain carries TRBV7-2 and TRBJ2-3, with 9 nucleotides matching TRBD2. V lost 5 bases and J lost 6; bases outside the gene matches: 12. CDR3 size: 16 residues. Germline V gene data show CDR1 as SGHTA and CDR2 as FQGNSA. The CDR3 spells CASSPVGGGAVDTQYF. CDR3 coding DNA: TGTGCCAGCAGCCCGGTGGGCGGGGGGGCCGTGGATACGCAGTATTTT. The entire variable domain, with the rest obtained from reference TRBV7-2 and TRBJ2-3, is as follows: GAGVSQSPSNKVTEKGKDVELRCDPISGHTALYWYRQSLGQGLEFLIYFQGNSAPDKSGLPSDRFSAERTGGSVSTLTIQRTQQEDSAVYLCASSPVGGGAVDTQYFGPGTRLTVL.

J is TRBJ1-3 and V is TRBV9; possibly TRBD1 for D (6 bases). Germline CDR1 reads SGDLS; CDR2 reads YYNGEE. The CDR3 is made up of 16 amino acids. Trimming left V 4 bases short and J 0 bases short, with 14 bases between. The CDR3: CASSPLGGASGNTIYF. The CDR3 nucleotides are TGTGCCAGCAGCCCCCTCGGGGGGGCCTCTGGAAACACCATATATTTT.

This chain links TRBV7-2 with TRBJ2-1; 8 nucleotides agree with TRBD1. The V gene's germline CDR1 is SGHTA and CDR2 FQGNSA. CDR3 length: 15 amino acids. V shed 1 base and J 3 bases; nucleotides not matched to a gene: 2. Written as DNA, the CDR3 is TGTGCCAGCAGCTTAGATACAGGGGGCTACAATGAGCAGTTCTTC. Its protein is CASSLDTGGYNEQFF.

This clone has only one observation. V and J are TRBV5-5 and TRBJ2-7; TRBD1 agrees at 9 bases. With 4 bases clipped from V and 4 bases from J, the junction kept 9 bases outside the gene matches. This CDR3 has 15 residues. Germline V gene lookup returns CDR1 SGHKS and CDR2 YYEKEE (reference sequence). CDR3 protein: CASSPLGTGWYEQYF. CDR3 bases: TGTGCCAGCAGCCCCTTAGGGACAGGGTGGTACGAGCAGTACTTC.

The CDR3 DNA sequence: TGTGCCAGCAGTTTATCCCGGGGGGCCAGTACCTACGAGCAGTACTTC. Translation gives CASSLSRGASTYEQYF. This chain joins TRBV27 and TRBJ2-7; maybe TRBD2 (7 bases). The CDR3 spans 16 residues. The ends were cut back, 0 bases at V and 2 bases at J, with 14 bases in the middle. Germline loops: CDR1 MNHEY, CDR2 SMNVEV (reference sequence).